The 15 T cell receptor beta chains below were found in one sample sequenced in a study of blood T cell repertoires in COVID-19. Produced via immunoSEQ multiplex PCR; TCRdb's table is partial and in-frame only. Of approximately 76,000 clones detected, 86% appear once; the ten largest clones hold around 13%. Sequencing was performed on peripheral blood. The receptors originated from a woman aged 55-70 years with acute or convalescent COVID-19.

V gene TRBV7-6 combines with J gene TRBJ2-3; 10 positions match TRBD2. The junction had 9 bases not matched to a gene; V was cut back by 4 bases and J by 8 bases. The CDR3 loop spans 15 amino acids. Germline V gene sequence: CDR1 SGHVS, CDR2 FNYEAQ. The CDR3 DNA follows: TGTGCCAGCAGCTCGTCAGCGGGGGGGCGTACTACGCAGTATTTT. This translates into CASSSSAGGRTTQYF.

The chain links TRBV29-1 to TRBJ2-1; 10 positions agree with TRBD2. Germline V lookup: CDR1 SQVTM, CDR2 ANQGSEA. Trimming at V came to 4 bases and at J to 7 bases, leaving 10 bases not matched to a gene. The CDR3 is 15 amino acids. The CDR3, as DNA: TGCAGCGTTGCTGCTAGCGGGGGCCGTAGGAATGAGCAGTTCTTC. Translation: CSVAASGGRRNEQFF.

The count of this clone is one. This rearrangement joins TRBV4-1 to TRBJ1-1; TRBD1 is a possible D gene (6 bases). This CDR3 comprises 17 residues. Trimming left V 0 bases short and J 1 base short, with 15 bases between. Germline V lookup: CDR1 MGHRA, CDR2 YSYEKL. Here the CDR3 DNA reads TGCGCCAGCAGCCAAGAGGCAACCGGGACATCGAACACTGAAGCTTTCTTT. Its translation is CASSQEATGTSNTEAFF.

This sequence joins TRBV6-5 and TRBJ1-2; D not certain. V was shortened by 5 bases and J by 4 bases, with 11 bases between the two germline ends. Germline V lookup: CDR1 MNHEY, CDR2 SVGAGI. The CDR3 consists of 13 residues. This chain's CDR3 is CASSLDRLYGYTF. In nucleotides, the CDR3 is TGTGCCAGCAGTCTCGACCGACTCTATGGCTACACCTTC.

The V call is TRBV6-5, the J call TRBJ1-2; TRBD1 agrees at 7 bases. Unmatched junction bases numbered 5, after V lost 6 bases and J lost 4 bases. The CDR3 has 13 amino acids. Germline values: CDR1 MNHEY, CDR2 SVGAGI. Here the CDR3 reads CASRTRDSYGYTF. The CDR3 DNA sequence: TGTGCCAGCAGAACCCGGGACAGCTATGGCTACACCTTC.

The chain uses TRBV2 and TRBJ2-7; D is possibly TRBD1 (6 bases). Germline V gene lookup returns CDR1 SNHLY and CDR2 FYNNEI. Deletions cut 6 bases from V and 4 bases from J, with 7 bases between. The CDR3 totals 11 residues. The CDR3 is CASRQGYEQYF. DNA for the CDR3: TGTGCCAGCAGACAGGGTTACGAGCAGTACTTC.

V is TRBV7-9 and J is TRBJ2-1; 10 nucleotides line up with TRBD1. The CDR3 is 15 amino acids. The J segment lost 7 bases and the V segment lost 4 bases, leaving 7 bases of the junction unmatched. CDR1 SEHNR and CDR2 FQNEAQ come from the germline V gene (reference sequence). The CDR3 sequence is CASSSDRGLRNEQFF. CDR3 nucleotide sequence: TGTGCCAGCAGCTCAGACAGGGGGCTGAGGAATGAGCAGTTCTTC.

J is TRBJ1-1 and V is TRBV27, with TRBD1 matching 7 bases. This CDR3 is built from 14 residues. Trimming cost V 6 bases and J 1 base; bases outside gene matches: 5. Germline CDR1 is MNHEY and CDR2 is SMNVEV (reference sequence). CDR3 coding DNA: TGTGCCAGCAGATTACAGGGGCGGAACACTGAAGCTTTCTTT. Amino acids: CASRLQGRNTEAFF.

The chain carries TRBV7-2 and TRBJ2-2; possibly TRBD1 for D (5 bases). V lost 4 bases to trimming and J lost 4 bases, with 13 bases between them. In germline, CDR1 is SGHTA, CDR2 FQGNSA. This CDR3 has 15 residues. CDR3 in amino acids: CASSSVRGGTGELFF. The DNA of the CDR3 is TGTGCCAGCAGCTCCGTTAGGGGCGGCACCGGGGAGCTGTTTTTT.

The chain employs TRBV27 and TRBJ1-2; TRBD1 matches at 8 bases. The CDR3 is 14 residues long. V shed 3 bases and J 4 bases; nucleotides not matched to a gene: 4. From germline, CDR1 is MNHEY and CDR2 SMNVEV (reference sequence). CDR3 amino acids: CASSFSGTGYGYTF. CDR3 nucleotides: TGTGCCAGCAGTTTCTCTGGGACAGGCTATGGCTACACCTTC.

The V call is TRBV3-1 (or the pseudogene TRBV3-2), the J call TRBJ2-1; weak D call: TRBD1 (6 bases). The CDR3 is 15 amino acids. Trimming pared 3 bases from V and 7 bases from J, leaving 16 bases between. The germline V gene encodes CDR1 LGHDT and CDR2 YNNKEL (reference sequence). CDR3 DNA sequence: TGTGCCAGCAGCCAGATATGGCAGGGGACGAATGAGCAGTTCTTC. Translating gives CASSQIWQGTNEQFF.

The chain couples TRBV12-5 to TRBJ1-5; D gene uncertain. Germline values: CDR1 LGHNT, CDR2 FRNRAP. V was clipped by 3 bases and J by 6 bases, with 6 bases between them. The CDR3 is made up of 12 amino acids. This CDR3 reads CASGLGSQPQHF. As DNA, the CDR3 is TGTGCTAGTGGTTTAGGGAGTCAGCCCCAGCATTTT.

CDR3 sequence: CASSLDLGQIQETQYF. As DNA, the CDR3 is TGTGCCAGCAGCTTGGATCTTGGACAGATCCAAGAGACCCAGTACTTC. The chain is built from TRBV5-6 and TRBJ2-5; TRBD1 is a possible D gene (6 bases). The CDR3 is 16 residues long. Trimming cost V 0 bases and J 1 base, with 13 bases left between them. From germline, CDR1 is SGHDT and CDR2 YYEEEE.

The chain uses TRBV19 and TRBJ1-6, with a tentative D call TRBD1 (6 bases). The germline V and J ends were trimmed by 3 bases and 7 bases, with 16 bases remaining between them. This CDR3 has 16 amino acids. Germline values: CDR1 LNHDA, CDR2 SQIVND (reference sequence). The CDR3 sequence is CASSMTPGARNSPLHF. The DNA for the CDR3 is TGTGCCAGTAGTATGACCCCAGGGGCCAGGAATTCACCCCTCCACTTT.

The rearrangement joins TRBV19 to TRBJ2-6, with 7 bases matching TRBD1. Germline assignment: CDR1 LNHDA and CDR2 SQIVND (reference sequence). The CDR3 runs 17 residues. The junction had 8 bases not matched to a gene; V was cut back by 6 bases and J by 0 bases. CDR3 DNA sequence: TGTGCCAGTAGAAAGACAGGGTCGAACTCTGGGGCCAACGTCCTGACTTTC. Translating gives CASRKTGSNSGANVLTF.